This passage covers 28 T cell receptor beta chains from one sample sequenced in a study of blood T cell repertoires in COVID-19. The protocol was immunoSEQ multiplex PCR, while the TCRdb copy is restricted to in-frame clones and leaves out a portion. The table lists under 300,000 clones, roughly 85% of them singletons. Sequenced sample: peripheral blood. Source of these receptors: a young woman with active or convalescent COVID-19.

The CDR3, as DNA: TGTGCCAGTAGTCCCGTGAGGGGGAGATATGGCTACACCTTC. The encoded protein is CASSPVRGRYGYTF. The chain carries TRBV19 and TRBJ1-2; D is possibly TRBD1 (6 bases). V was shortened by 5 bases and J by 5 bases, with 15 bases between the two germline ends. There are 14 residues in the CDR3. The germline CDR1 and CDR2 sequences are LNHDA and SQIVND (reference sequence).

This chain connects TRBV19 to TRBJ1-6; TRBD1 is a possible D gene (5 bases). The CDR3 totals 15 residues. Germline lookup yields CDR1 LNHDA and CDR2 SQIVND (reference sequence). V was trimmed by 6 bases and J by 3 bases, leaving 12 bases between them. CDR3 in amino acids: CASRLQGLYNSPLHF. In nucleotides, the CDR3 is TGTGCCAGTAGGCTGCAGGGCCTCTATAATTCACCCCTCCACTTT. Looking up the rest from reference TRBV19 and TRBJ1-6 gives the full variable domain: DGGITQSPKYLFRKEGQNVTLSCEQNLNHDAMYWYRQDPGQGLRLIYYSQIVNDFQKGDIAEGYSVSREKKESFPLTVTSAQKNPTAFYLCASRLQGLYNSPLHFGNGTRLTVT.

The chain has TRBV12-3 or TRBV12-4 and TRBJ1-3, with D tentatively TRBD1 (5 bases). The CDR3 has 12 residues. Trimming cost V 9 bases and J 10 bases, with 16 bases left between them. CDR3 coding DNA: TGTGCCAGTCGACCGTACCCAGGGACCATATATTTT. As protein: CASRPYPGTIYF.

V and J are TRBV5-6 and TRBJ2-5; D gene ambiguous. CDR1 and CDR2 (germline): SGHDT, YYEEEE. This CDR3 has 14 residues. V was cut by 0 bases and J by 5 bases, with 11 bases left in between. The CDR3 nucleotides are TGTGCCAGCAGCTTGGGTGGAGCGCCGGAGACCCAGTACTTC. As protein: CASSLGGAPETQYF.

The rearrangement links TRBV7-6 to TRBJ1-4, with 9 nucleotides matching TRBD1. This CDR3 comprises 15 residues. The V gene end was trimmed by 6 bases and the J gene end by 7 bases; junction bases not matched to a gene: 9. CDR1 and CDR2 (germline): SGHVS, FNYEAQ. The CDR3 bases are TGTGCCAGCAGTAAGAACAGGGGGCAGGGTGAAAAACTGTTTTTT. Residues: CASSKNRGQGEKLFF. The full variable domain, in which reference TRBV7-6 and TRBJ1-4 provide the parts outside the CDR3, is GAGVSQSPRYKVTKRGQDVALRCDPISGHVSLYWYRQALGQGPEFLTYFNYEAQQDKSGLPNDRFSAERPEGSISTLTIQRTEQRDSAMYRCASSKNRGQGEKLFFGSGTQLSVL.

This chain joins TRBV3-1 (or the pseudogene TRBV3-2) and TRBJ1-6, with TRBD1 matching over 7 bases. J was trimmed by 9 bases and V by 1 base; bases with no gene match: 12. CDR1 and CDR2 from the germline V gene are LGHDT and YNNKEL (reference sequence). The CDR3 loop spans 17 amino acids. The CDR3 reads CASSQVFTGQNGSPLHF. The CDR3 DNA reads TGTGCCAGCAGCCAAGTTTTTACGGGACAGAATGGTTCACCCCTCCACTTT.

The rearrangement links TRBV18 to TRBJ2-3; TRBD2 agrees at 9 bases. The CDR3 loop spans 18 amino acids. J gave up 0 bases and V 1 base, and 8 bases lay outside the gene matches. Per germline, CDR1 KGHSH and CDR2 LQKENI. The CDR3 coding sequence is TGTGCCAGCTCACCACTAGCGGGGGTCCTAACTAGCACAGATACGCAGTATTTT. Its protein is CASSPLAGVLTSTDTQYF.

The chain recombines TRBV5-6 with TRBJ1-1, with TRBD1 matching over 7 bases. CDR3 length equals 16 residues. Germline CDR1 is SGHDT and CDR2 is YYEEEE. Trimming removed 2 bases from V and 0 bases from J; junction bases left unmatched: 7. CDR3 nucleotide sequence: TGTGCCAGCAGCTTCCTCGACAGGGAAATGAACACTGAAGCTTTCTTT. The encoded protein is CASSFLDREMNTEAFF. Full variable domain (missing parts from reference TRBV5-6 and TRBJ1-1): DAGVTQSPTHLIKTRGQQVTLRCSPKSGHDTVSWYQQALGQGPQFIFQYYEEEERQRGNFPDRFSGHQFPNYSSELNVNALLLGDSALYLCASSFLDREMNTEAFFGQGTRLTVV.

This rearrangement joins TRBV4-2 to TRBJ1-2; TRBD1 matches 7 bases. V gave up 3 bases and J gave up 1 base; unmatched junction bases: 8. Germline V gene lookup returns CDR1 LGHNA and CDR2 YNFKEQ. The CDR3 covers 16 residues. The chain's CDR3 is CASSQNHRGGNYGYTF. In nucleotides, the CDR3 is TGTGCCAGCAGCCAGAACCACAGGGGAGGTAACTATGGCTACACCTTC.

This chain uses TRBV7-9 with TRBJ2-1; 11 positions match TRBD1. V was clipped by 3 bases and J by 7 bases; unmatched bases: 11. The CDR3 is made up of 17 amino acids. CDR1 is SEHNR and CDR2 is FQNEAQ in the germline V gene (reference sequence). The CDR3 region is CASSFPLGQGAINEQFF. The CDR3 DNA is TGTGCCAGCAGCTTTCCCCTCGGACAGGGGGCTATTAATGAGCAGTTCTTC.

J is TRBJ1-2 and V is TRBV6-5; 7 positions match TRBD1. Germline lookup yields CDR1 MNHEY and CDR2 SVGAGI. This CDR3 is 14 amino acids long. V dropped 8 bases and J dropped 2; count of bases not matched to a gene: 8. CDR3 sequence (DNA): TGTGCCAGCGCTCGGGACAGTGCGAACTATGGCTACACCTTC. Its protein product is CASARDSANYGYTF.

The chain carries TRBV19 and TRBJ1-3, with 8 bases lining up with TRBD1. The CDR3 is 16 amino acids. CDR1 is LNHDA and CDR2 is SQIVND in the germline V gene (reference sequence). V lost 7 bases and J lost 4; bases outside the gene matches: 12. As DNA, the CDR3 is TGTGCCAGTACCTGGACAGGGTTAAGGTCCGGAAACACCATATATTTT. It specifies CASTWTGLRSGNTIYF.

This clone was counted once. The chain couples TRBV6-5 to TRBJ2-7; 8 bases are shared with TRBD1. CDR1 is MNHEY, CDR2 SVGAGI, per germline. The V gene end was trimmed by 5 bases and the J gene end by 5 bases; junction bases not matched to a gene: 5. This CDR3 is built from 13 residues. Here the CDR3 DNA reads TGTGCCAGCAGTCCTCAGGGGGCCCACGAGCAGTACTTC. Residues: CASSPQGAHEQYF.

CDR3 region: CASSLRGGAMNEQYF. Here the CDR3 DNA reads TGTGCCAGCAGCCTAAGAGGAGGGGCGATGAACGAGCAGTACTTC. This chain uses TRBV9 with TRBJ2-7; tentative D call: TRBD2 (6 bases). CDR1 is SGDLS and CDR2 is YYNGEE in the germline V gene. This CDR3 spans 15 amino acids. The V and J ends lost 4 bases and 5 bases respectively, with 19 bases between them.

The chain combines TRBV24-1 with TRBJ1-1; D is unclear. Trimming stripped 7 bases from V and 5 bases from J, with 13 bases between. CDR1 is KGHDR and CDR2 is SFDVKD in the germline V gene. This CDR3 region has 13 residues. This chain's CDR3 is CATREEIWTEAFF. CDR3 sequence (DNA): TGTGCCACCAGGGAGGAGATTTGGACTGAAGCTTTCTTT.

The V call is TRBV6-2 or TRBV6-3, the J call TRBJ2-3, with 8 bases lining up with TRBD2. The ends lost 0 bases at V and 0 bases at J; junction bases unmatched: 5. The CDR3 is 17 amino acids. Per germline, CDR1 MNHEY and CDR2 SVGEGT. This CDR3 is CASSYSASGLSTDTQYF. The CDR3 region has the DNA TGTGCCAGCAGTTACTCGGCTAGCGGGTTGAGCACAGATACGCAGTATTTT.

This clone came up once. The chain uses TRBV29-1 and TRBJ2-1; TRBD2 agrees at 9 bases. Losses at the gene ends were 5 bases for V and 7 bases for J; bases not matched to a gene: 15. Germline V gene sequence: CDR1 SQVTM, CDR2 ANQGSEA. The length of the CDR3 is 16 residues. The CDR3 DNA reads TGCAGCGTTCCGGTAGCGGGGGACCCCACCGTGAATGAGCAGTTCTTC. Its protein is CSVPVAGDPTVNEQFF.

This clone has just a few counts. J is TRBJ1-2 and V is TRBV19; weak D call: TRBD1 (6 bases). Germline V gene sequence: CDR1 LNHDA, CDR2 SQIVND (reference sequence). The CDR3 covers 13 residues. Trimming pared 5 bases from V and 6 bases from J, leaving 13 bases between. Here the CDR3 DNA reads TGTGCCAGTAGTCCTACAGGGAGGGATGGCTACACCTTC. Translated: CASSPTGRDGYTF.

The V call is TRBV5-5, the J call TRBJ1-5; no definite D call. V was clipped by 0 bases and J by 2 bases, with 12 bases between them. The germline gives CDR1 SGHKS, CDR2 YYEKEE (reference sequence). The CDR3 is 16 residues long. The CDR3 DNA is TGTGCCAGCAGCTTGGACCACAGTGTGGGCAATCAGCCCCAGCATTTT. Its protein product is CASSLDHSVGNQPQHF.

In DNA form, the CDR3 reads TGTGCCAGCAGTTTGAGGACTCTCAGGGGCTACACCTTC. Residues: CASSLRTLRGYTF. This rearrangement joins TRBV6-2 or TRBV6-3 to TRBJ1-2, with D unresolved. This CDR3 region has 13 residues. CDR1 is MNHEY and CDR2 is SVGEGT in the germline V gene. V was cut by 4 bases and J by 8 bases, with 14 bases left in between.

The chain joins TRBV18 to TRBJ1-6; D uncertain. Between the trimmed V and J ends, which lost 3 bases and 13 bases, there was a span of 22 bases. The germline CDR1 and CDR2 sequences are KGHSH and LQKENI. The CDR3 is made up of 16 amino acids. This chain's CDR3 is CASSPSSTGVTSPLHF. CDR3 sequence (DNA): TGTGCCAGCTCACCCTCCTCGACTGGAGTGACCTCGCCCCTCCACTTT. Using reference TRBV18 and TRBJ1-6 for the parts outside the CDR3, the full variable domain is NAGVMQNPRHLVRRRGQEARLRCSPMKGHSHVYWYRQLPEEGLKFMVYLQKENIIDESGMPKERFSAEFPKEGPSILRIQQVVRGDSAAYFCASSPSSTGVTSPLHFGNGTRLTVT.

The chain joins TRBV9 to TRBJ1-1; D call uncertain. Per the germline V gene, CDR1 is SGDLS and CDR2 is YYNGEE. The CDR3 consists of 15 residues. V was clipped by 5 bases and J by 7 bases, with 21 bases between them. The CDR3 region has the DNA TGTGCCAGCAGTCCTCTTCTGAGGCCAGATTTTGAAGCTTTCTTT. It encodes CASSPLLRPDFEAFF.

The CDR3 DNA follows: TGTGCCAGCAGTAATCCCCGGACAGGGGAGGAGACCCAGTACTTC. Translation gives CASSNPRTGEETQYF. The chain couples TRBV28 to TRBJ2-5; 9 bases are a match to TRBD1. Germline lookup yields CDR1 MDHEN and CDR2 SYDVKM. Germline trimming cut 5 bases from V and 5 bases from J; bases unmatched to any gene: 9. The CDR3 is made up of 15 amino acids.

This chain connects TRBV28 to TRBJ1-5; weak D call: TRBD1 (5 bases). Trimming took 5 bases from V and 5 from J, leaving 19 bases between them. This CDR3 has 16 residues. The germline V gene has CDR1 MDHEN and CDR2 SYDVKM. The DNA for the CDR3 is TGTGCCAGCAGTCCTAGGGTAGGTCGGGGGTATCAGCCCCAGCATTTT. It yields the protein CASSPRVGRGYQPQHF.

V and J are TRBV19 and TRBJ2-7; TRBD1 matches at 11 bases. The length of the CDR3 is 15 residues. Losses at the gene ends were 5 bases for V and 2 bases for J; bases not matched to a gene: 5. Germline lookup yields CDR1 LNHDA and CDR2 SQIVND (reference sequence). CDR3 DNA: TGTGCCAGTAGTCCCCGGACAGGGGGCCCCTACGAGCAGTACTTC. This translates into CASSPRTGGPYEQYF.

This rearrangement joins TRBV13 to TRBJ1-4; possible D gene TRBD1, 6 bases. CDR3 length: 15 amino acids. CDR1 and CDR2 (germline): PRHDT, FYEKMQ (reference sequence). Trimming shortened V by 5 bases and J by 6 bases, and 16 bases separated the two germline ends. The CDR3 region is CASSHRQGGDEKLFF. The CDR3 DNA reads TGTGCCAGCAGCCACCGACAAGGGGGGGATGAAAAACTGTTTTTT.

The chain joins TRBV9 to TRBJ2-5; the D gene is possibly TRBD2 (6 bases). The CDR3 length is 16 residues. Trimming took off 3 bases at V and 5 bases at J, with 20 bases between the two ends. The V gene's germline CDR1 is SGDLS and CDR2 YYNGEE. The CDR3 here is CASSARGVAAPETQYF. The CDR3 nucleotides read TGTGCCAGCAGCGCTCGGGGCGTAGCGGCCCCTGAGACCCAGTACTTC.

V and J are TRBV7-2 and TRBJ2-3; possibly TRBD1 for D (6 bases). Trimming pared 5 bases from V and 0 bases from J, leaving 12 bases between. Germline-derived CDR1 and CDR2 are SGHTA and FQGNSA. The CDR3 consists of 15 residues. The CDR3 region is CASSRGQLSTDTQYF. The CDR3 bases are TGTGCCAGCAGCCGTGGACAGCTTAGCACAGATACGCAGTATTTT.